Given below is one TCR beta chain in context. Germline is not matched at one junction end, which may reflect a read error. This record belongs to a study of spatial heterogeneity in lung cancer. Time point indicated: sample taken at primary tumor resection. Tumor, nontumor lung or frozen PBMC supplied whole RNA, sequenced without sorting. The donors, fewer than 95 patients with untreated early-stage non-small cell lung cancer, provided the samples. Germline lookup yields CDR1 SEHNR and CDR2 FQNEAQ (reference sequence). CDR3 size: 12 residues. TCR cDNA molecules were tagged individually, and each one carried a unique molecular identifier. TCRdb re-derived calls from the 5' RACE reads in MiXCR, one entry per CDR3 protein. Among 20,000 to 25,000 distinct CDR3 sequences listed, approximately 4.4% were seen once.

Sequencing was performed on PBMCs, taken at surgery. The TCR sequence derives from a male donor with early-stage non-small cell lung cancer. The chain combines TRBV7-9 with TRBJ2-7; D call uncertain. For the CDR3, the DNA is TGTGCCAGCAGCTTAGCTGTTGGAAACATAGGCTTC. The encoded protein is CASSLAVGNIGF.